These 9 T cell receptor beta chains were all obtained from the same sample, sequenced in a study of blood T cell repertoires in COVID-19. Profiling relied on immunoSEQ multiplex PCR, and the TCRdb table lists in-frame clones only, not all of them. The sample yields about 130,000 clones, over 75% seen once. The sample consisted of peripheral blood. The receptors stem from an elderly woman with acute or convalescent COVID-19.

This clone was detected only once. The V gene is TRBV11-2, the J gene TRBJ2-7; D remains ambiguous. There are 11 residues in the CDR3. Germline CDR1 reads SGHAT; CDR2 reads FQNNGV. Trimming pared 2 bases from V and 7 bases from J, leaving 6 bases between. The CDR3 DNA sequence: TGTGCCAGCAGCTTATACGGTGAGCAGTACGTC. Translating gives CASSLYGEQYV.

As DNA, the CDR3 is TGTGCCAGTAGTGACACAGGGAAGGGTTATGGCTACACCTTC. This encodes CASSDTGKGYGYTF. The chain joins TRBV19 to TRBJ1-2; a weak D match, TRBD1 (6 bases). This CDR3 has 14 residues. The V and J ends lost 5 bases and 5 bases respectively, with 15 bases between them. CDR1 LNHDA and CDR2 SQIVND come from the germline V gene (reference sequence). Looking up the rest from reference TRBV19 and TRBJ1-2 gives the full variable domain: DGGITQSPKYLFRKEGQNVTLSCEQNLNHDAMYWYRQDPGQGLRLIYYSQIVNDFQKGDIAEGYSVSREKKESFPLTVTSAQKNPTAFYLCASSDTGKGYGYTFGSGTRLTVV.

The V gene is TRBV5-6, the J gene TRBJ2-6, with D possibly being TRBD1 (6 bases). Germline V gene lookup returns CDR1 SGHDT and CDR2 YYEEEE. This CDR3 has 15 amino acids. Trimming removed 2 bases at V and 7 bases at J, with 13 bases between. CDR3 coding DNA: TGTGCCAGCAGCTTCAGACAGGAATTAGCCAACGTCCTGACTTTC. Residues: CASSFRQELANVLTF.

The CDR3 nucleotides read TGTGCCAGCAGTTACTCGGACAGACTCTATGGCTACACCTTC. Translated, it gives CASSYSDRLYGYTF. The chain carries TRBV6-2 or TRBV6-3 and TRBJ1-2, with TRBD1 as a possible D gene (6 bases). V lost 0 bases and J lost 4, with 9 bases in between. In germline, CDR1 is MNHEY, CDR2 SVGEGT. The CDR3 is 14 amino acids.

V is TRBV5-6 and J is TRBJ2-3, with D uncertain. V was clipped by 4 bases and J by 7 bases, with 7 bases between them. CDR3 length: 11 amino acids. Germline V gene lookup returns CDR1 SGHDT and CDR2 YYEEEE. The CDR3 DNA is TGTGCCAGCAGCCTACTCCATACGCAGTATTTT. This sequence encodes CASSLLHTQYF. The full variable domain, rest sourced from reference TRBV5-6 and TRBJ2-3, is DAGVTQSPTHLIKTRGQQVTLRCSPKSGHDTVSWYQQALGQGPQFIFQYYEEEERQRGNFPDRFSGHQFPNYSSELNVNALLLGDSALYLCASSLLHTQYFGPGTRLTVL.

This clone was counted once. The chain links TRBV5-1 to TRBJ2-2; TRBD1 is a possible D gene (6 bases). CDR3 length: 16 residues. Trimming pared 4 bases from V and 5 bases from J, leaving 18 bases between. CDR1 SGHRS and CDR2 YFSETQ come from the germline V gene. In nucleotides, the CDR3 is TGCGCCAGCAGCATACAGGGCAGAGTCGGAACCGGGGAGCTGTTTTTT. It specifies CASSIQGRVGTGELFF.

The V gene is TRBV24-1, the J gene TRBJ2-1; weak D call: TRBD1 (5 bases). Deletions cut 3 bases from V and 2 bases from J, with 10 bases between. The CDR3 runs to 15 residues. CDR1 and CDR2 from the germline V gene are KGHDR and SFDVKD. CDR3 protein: CATSDPTGTYNEQFF. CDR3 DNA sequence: TGTGCCACCAGTGATCCTACAGGAACCTACAATGAGCAGTTCTTC.

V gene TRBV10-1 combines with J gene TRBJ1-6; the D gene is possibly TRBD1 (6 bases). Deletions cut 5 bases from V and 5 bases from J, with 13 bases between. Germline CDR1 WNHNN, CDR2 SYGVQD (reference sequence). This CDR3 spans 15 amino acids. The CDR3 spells CASSYPAGDNSPLHF. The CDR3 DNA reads TGCGCCAGCAGTTATCCGGCAGGGGATAATTCACCCCTCCACTTT.

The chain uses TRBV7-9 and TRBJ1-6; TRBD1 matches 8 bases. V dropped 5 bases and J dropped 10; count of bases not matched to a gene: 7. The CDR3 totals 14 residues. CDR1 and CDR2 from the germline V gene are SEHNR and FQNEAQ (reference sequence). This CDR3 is CASSTGQGDSPLHF. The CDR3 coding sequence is TGTGCCAGCAGCACCGGACAGGGCGACTCACCCCTCCACTTT. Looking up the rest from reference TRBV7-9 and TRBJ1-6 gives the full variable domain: DTGVSQNPRHKITKRGQNVTFRCDPISEHNRLYWYRQTLGQGPEFLTYFQNEAQLEKSRLLSDRFSAERPKGSFSTLEIQRTEQGDSAMYLCASSTGQGDSPLHFGNGTRLTVT.